Listed below are T cell receptor beta chains from one sample, sequenced in a study of cytomegalovirus exposure and HLA in healthy donors. Produced via immunoSEQ multiplex PCR; TCRdb's table is partial and in-frame only. Among about 77,000 clones, 70% to 80% were seen once, and the ten largest hold around 3.6%. The sample was PBMCs. The receptors here all came from a man between 35 and 55 years old in good health and CMV-seronegative. Each CDR3 is given with its conserved first and last residue. A D gene is named only where the DNA matches it firmly. Expanded clones get a size class; other rows say once, few or many, or leave the size out.

len	j_gene	abundance	d_gene	v_gene	CDR3nt	CDR3aa
15	TRBJ1-1	once	-	TRBV9	TGTGCCAGCAGCGTAGCATCCCAGACGGGCACTGAAGCTTTCTTT	CASSVASQTGTEAFF
16	TRBJ1-1	-	TRBD1	TRBV6-6	TGTGCCAGCAGCCTCCCCCCGGGACAGGGAAACACTGAAGCTTTCTTT	CASSLPPGQGNTEAFF
13	TRBJ2-2	-	-	TRBV7-7	TGTGCTAGCAGCTTAGCTCAGGGCGGGGAGCTGTTTTTT	CASSLAQGGELFF
13	TRBJ1-5	-	-	TRBV6-1	TGTGCCAGCAGTGATCAAGCGTATCAGCCCCCGCATTTT	CASSDQAYQPPHF
14	TRBJ1-6	-	-	TRBV19	TGTGCCAGTAGTTTGCGTTCCCCGATTTCACCCCTCCACTTT	CASSLRSPISPLHF
15	TRBJ2-2	few	-	TRBV27	TGTGCCAGCCGTCAAATGTGGGGCGGGGACGGGGAGCTGTTTTTT	CASRQMWGGDGELFF
14	TRBJ2-3	-	TRBD1	TRBV5-6	TGTGCCAGCAGCTCGGGACAGGGTACAGATACGCAGTATTTT	CASSSGQGTDTQYF
13	TRBJ2-3	-	-	TRBV19	TGTGCCAGTAATCAGGGGCAGGCAGATACGCAGTATTTT	CASNQGQADTQYF
15	TRBJ2-7	-	TRBD1	TRBV19	TGTGCCAGTAGTCTATCCGGACAGGGGGCCTACGAGCAGTACTTC	CASSLSGQGAYEQYF
18	TRBJ2-6	-	TRBD1	TRBV27	TGTGCCAGCAGTTTACTCGGGACAGGGAAAACTGGGGCCAACGTCCTGACTTTC	CASSLLGTGKTGANVLTF
15	TRBJ2-5	-	-	TRBV7-7	TGTGCTAGCAGCACGGACTACCAAATAAGGAAGACCCAGTACTTC	CASSTDYQIRKTQYF
16	TRBJ2-1	-	-	TRBV11-3	TGTGCCAGCAGCTTAGAGGAGGCGGAGATCTACAATGAGCAGTTCTTC	CASSLEEAEIYNEQFF
13	TRBJ1-2	once	TRBD1	TRBV6-1	TGTGCCAGCACCTCGGGACAGGGTGATGGCTACACCTTC	CASTSGQGDGYTF
15	TRBJ2-5	-	TRBD1	TRBV6-5	TGTGCCAGCAGTACTGGGACAGGGTTCGGTGAGACCCAGTACTTC	CASSTGTGFGETQYF
15	TRBJ2-3	-	TRBD2	TRBV6-6	TGTGCCAGCACTGAGACTAGCGGGGACCCAGATACGCAGTATTTT	CASTETSGDPDTQYF
16	TRBJ2-2	-	-	TRBV18	TGTGCCAGCTCACCACCGGACAGAGAGAACACCGGGGAGCTGTTTTTT	CASSPPDRENTGELFF
13	TRBJ1-1	-	-	TRBV6-5	TGTGCCAGCAGTTTCGACAGGACCACTGAAGCTTTCTTT	CASSFDRTTEAFF
15	TRBJ2-2	-	-	TRBV28	TGTGCCAGCAGCCTACCAACAGGGATCACCGGGGAGCTGTTTTTT	CASSLPTGITGELFF
13	TRBJ1-1	-	-	TRBV19	TGTGCCAGTAGTATAGATTCCGTAAATGAAGCTTTCTTT	CASSIDSVNEAFF
12	TRBJ2-5	few	-	TRBV7-8	TGTGCCAGCAGCTTAGTAGAGGAGACCCAGTACTTC	CASSLVEETQYF
16	TRBJ1-1	-	-	TRBV9	TGTGCCAGCAGCGTACAGGCAGGGAGGCTGAGCACTGAAGCTTTCTTT	CASSVQAGRLSTEAFF
13	TRBJ2-5	-	-	TRBV13	TGTGCCAGCAGCTTATCAAATCAAGAGACCCAGTACTTC	CASSLSNQETQYF
12	TRBJ1-2	-	-	TRBV5-1	TGCGCCAGCAGCCCGCAGGGTATTGGCTACACCTTC	CASSPQGIGYTF
14	TRBJ2-2	once	-	TRBV2	TGTGCCAGCAGTGAGGGCGGGCTTGGCGGGGAGCTGTTTTTT	CASSEGGLGGELFF
19	TRBJ2-1	-	TRBD2	TRBV5-6	TGTGCCAGCAGCTTGGGCTGGGTAACCCCCAGCGGGGACTACAATGAGCAGTTCTTC	CASSLGWVTPSGDYNEQFF
14	TRBJ1-4	-	TRBD1	TRBV7-9	TGTGCCAGCAGCCTTGACAGGGCGGGAGAAAAACTGTTTTTT	CASSLDRAGEKLFF
14	TRBJ2-7	-	TRBD1	TRBV6-1	TGTGCCAGCCCCTCCGGGACAGCCACCTACGAGCAGTACTTC	CASPSGTATYEQYF
14	TRBJ2-2	-	TRBD2	TRBV5-1	TGCGCCAGCAGCTTACGGGGGGACACCGGGGAGCTGTTTTTT	CASSLRGDTGELFF
12	TRBJ1-2	-	-	TRBV12-5	TGTGCTAGTGGTGGGTCAGGGTATGGCTACACCTTC	CASGGSGYGYTF
13	TRBJ2-7	-	-	TRBV27	TGTGCCAGCAGTTTACGGTCAGGGATTGAGCAGTACTTC	CASSLRSGIEQYF
15	TRBJ2-6	-	-	TRBV6-1	TGTGCCAGCAAAACCGACAGGATGGGGTCCAACGTCCTGACTTTC	CASKTDRMGSNVLTF
16	TRBJ1-1	few	TRBD1	TRBV9	TGTGCCAGCAGCGTGGGGAAGACAGGGGTTTCTGCTGAAGCTTTCTTT	CASSVGKTGVSAEAFF
14	TRBJ1-1	-	-	TRBV19	TGTGCCAGTAATATAGGACAGTTCAACACTGAAGCTTTCTTT	CASNIGQFNTEAFF
12	TRBJ2-1	-	-	TRBV2	TGTGCCAGCAGTGGGGGGCTACAAGTAGTGGTCTTC	CASSGGLQVVVF
16	TRBJ2-3	-	TRBD1	TRBV7-8	TGTGCCAGCAGCTTTCGGACAGGGGTCAGGGCAGATACGCAGTATTTT	CASSFRTGVRADTQYF
20	TRBJ2-1	-	TRBD2	TRBV4-1	TGCGCCAGCAGCCGCCAACTTGATACTAGCGGGGTCTCCTCCTACAATGAGCAGTTCTTC	CASSRQLDTSGVSSYNEQFF
13	TRBJ2-1	-	TRBD2	TRBV4-3	TGCGCCAGCAGCCAAGACTGGAGCGGGGTTCAGTTCTTC	CASSQDWSGVQFF
16	TRBJ2-3	-	-	TRBV4-3	TGCGCCAGCAGCCATCGTCGGGGGACGGGTGCAGATACGCAGTATTTT	CASSHRRGTGADTQYF
13	TRBJ1-1	few	TRBD1	TRBV6-5	TGTGCCAGCAGTTACGTTCACAGGGGCGAAGCTTTCTTT	CASSYVHRGEAFF
14	TRBJ2-3	-	-	TRBV7-9	TGTGCCAGCAGCCGTAGAGCCTCCACAGATACGCAGTATTTT	CASSRRASTDTQYF
14	TRBJ2-7	-	-	TRBV7-7	TGTGCTAGCAGCTTATTTCGGGGCTCCTACGAGCAGTACTTC	CASSLFRGSYEQYF
14	TRBJ2-7	-	-	TRBV7-9	TGTGCCAGCAGCTTACCAGGCAGGGACTACGAGCAGTACTTC	CASSLPGRDYEQYF
14	TRBJ2-1	-	-	TRBV19	TGTGCCAGTAGTATTAAGGGGGGGCCTCATGAGCAGTTCTTC	CASSIKGGPHEQFF
16	TRBJ1-4	-	-	TRBV18	TGTGCCAGCTCACAGGGAGTAATTGCAACTAATGAAAAACTGTTTTTT	CASSQGVIATNEKLFF
15	TRBJ2-2	-	TRBD1	TRBV11-3	TGTGCCAGCAGCTCGGACAGGGGGCCGACCGGGGAGCTGTTTTTT	CASSSDRGPTGELFF
14	TRBJ2-1	few	TRBD2	TRBV7-8	TGTGCCAGCAGCTTTAGCGGGGGGCACAATGAGCAGTTCTTC	CASSFSGGHNEQFF
14	TRBJ2-1	few	TRBD1	TRBV5-4	TGTGCCAGCAGAAGGGACAGGGGGGACAATGAGCAGTTCTTC	CASRRDRGDNEQFF
12	TRBJ1-2	-	-	TRBV7-2	TGTGCCAGCAGCCGTTCTAGTTATGGCTACACCTTC	CASSRSSYGYTF
15	TRBJ2-7	-	-	TRBV6-5	TGTGCCGTCAAGAGGCCAGGAGACAGTACCTACGAGCAGTACTTC	CAVKRPGDSTYEQYF
16	TRBJ1-3	once	-	TRBV6-5	TGTGCCAGCAGTTCCCAGGGAACATGGATTAGAAACACCATATATTTT	CASSSQGTWIRNTIYF
11	TRBJ1-1	-	-	TRBV7-9	TGTGCCAGCGGGAGGGATTTTGAAGCTTTCTTT	CASGRDFEAFF
18	TRBJ2-1	-	-	TRBV4-3	TGCGCCAGCAGCCAAGATGTGGCAGGGGCAGACTTGGGGAATGAGCAGTTCTTC	CASSQDVAGADLGNEQFF
14	TRBJ2-3	few	TRBD1	TRBV29-1	TGCAGCGTCCAGACAGGGGCGAGCACAGATACGCAGTATTTT	CSVQTGASTDTQYF
15	TRBJ2-6	-	-	TRBV6-5	TGTGCCAGCGGGCACAGGACCTCTGGGGCCAACGTCCTGACTTTC	CASGHRTSGANVLTF
15	TRBJ2-5	-	TRBD1	TRBV7-3	TGTGCCAGCAGCTCACAGGGGACAGGGCAAGAGACCCAGTACTTC	CASSSQGTGQETQYF
16	TRBJ2-5	-	TRBD2	TRBV5-4	TGTGCCAGCAGCTTACGACTAGCGGGGGGGCGAGAGACCCAGTACTTC	CASSLRLAGGRETQYF
13	TRBJ1-3	once	-	TRBV7-2	TGTGCCTTGGGGGAGGGAACCGGAAACACCATATATTTT	CALGEGTGNTIYF
14	TRBJ2-7	-	-	TRBV27	TGTGCCAGCAGTTTAAGTCAGGGATCCTACGAGCAGTACTTC	CASSLSQGSYEQYF
14	TRBJ1-1	-	-	TRBV25-1	TGTGCCAGCAGTGAATGGGGGGAGGACACTGAAGCTTTCTTT	CASSEWGEDTEAFF